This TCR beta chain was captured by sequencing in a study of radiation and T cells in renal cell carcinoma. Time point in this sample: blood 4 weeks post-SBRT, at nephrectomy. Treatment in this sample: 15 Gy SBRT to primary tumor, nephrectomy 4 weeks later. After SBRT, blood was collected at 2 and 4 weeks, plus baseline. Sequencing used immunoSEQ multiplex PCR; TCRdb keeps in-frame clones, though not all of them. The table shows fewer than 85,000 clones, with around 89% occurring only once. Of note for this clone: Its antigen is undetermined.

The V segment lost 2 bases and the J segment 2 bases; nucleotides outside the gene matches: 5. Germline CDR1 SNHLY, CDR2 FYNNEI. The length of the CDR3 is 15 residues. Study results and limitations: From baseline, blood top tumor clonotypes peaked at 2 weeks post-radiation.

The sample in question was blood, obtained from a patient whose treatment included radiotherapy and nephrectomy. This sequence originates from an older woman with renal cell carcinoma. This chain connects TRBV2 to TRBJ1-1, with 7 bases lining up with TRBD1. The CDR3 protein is CASSEQQGINTEAFF. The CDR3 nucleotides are TGTGCCAGCAGTGAACAACAGGGGATAAACACTGAAGCTTTCTTT.